Following are 21 T cell receptor beta chains from one sample sequenced in a study of graft-versus-host responses after intestinal transplantation (dated by TCRdb to about 2021). The library was produced with the immunoSEQ multiplex PCR assay. TCRdb retrieved this table from immuneACCESS and kept in-frame rearrangements only. Not all clones are present; in checked studies, unresolved V genes account for under half, and no reason is known for the remainder. Counted in this sample were some 70,000 clones; approximately 92% of them appeared once. Jointly, the top ten make up approximately 6.9% of the sample. The sample was bone marrow, taken 734 days after intestinal transplantation. These TCRs come from a human patient who received an intestinal transplant, so some T cells may come from the graft donor.

The rearrangement uses TRBV7-9 and TRBJ1-3, with 7 bases matching TRBD1. Germline CDR1 reads SEHNR; CDR2 reads FQNEAQ (reference sequence). The CDR3 loop spans 16 amino acids. The junction had 7 bases not matched to a gene; V was cut back by 5 bases and J by 0 bases. This chain's CDR3 is CASSRDRSTSGNTIYF. The DNA for the CDR3 is TGTGCCAGCAGCCGGGACAGATCAACCTCTGGAAACACCATATATTTT.

The V gene is TRBV15, the J gene TRBJ2-1, with 11 bases fitting TRBD2. This CDR3 is built from 15 residues. After removal of 5 bases from V and 4 bases from J, the junction contained 4 bases not matched to a gene. The V gene's germline CDR1 is LNHNV and CDR2 YYDKDF (reference sequence). CDR3 loop: CATSDTSGSYNEQFF. CDR3 DNA: TGTGCCACCAGCGATACTAGCGGGAGTTACAATGAGCAGTTCTTC.

V is TRBV20-1 and J is TRBJ2-3; D uncertain. CDR3 length: 8 amino acids. Trimming left V 7 bases short and J 8 bases short, with 4 bases between. The germline V gene encodes CDR1 DFQATT and CDR2 SNEGSKA (reference sequence). CDR3 residues: CSDGTQYF. In DNA form, the CDR3 reads TGCAGTGACGGTACGCAGTATTTT.

The J gene is TRBJ1-1, the V gene TRBV5-4; 9 bases fit TRBD1. This CDR3 comprises 17 residues. Germline-derived CDR1 and CDR2 are SGHNT and YYREEE (reference sequence). Losses at the gene ends were 4 bases for V and 0 bases for J; bases not matched to a gene: 10. CDR3 residues: CASSTLDRGVMNTEAFF. The DNA for the CDR3 is TGTGCCAGCAGCACTTTAGACAGGGGGGTGATGAACACTGAAGCTTTCTTT.

The chain uses TRBV27 and TRBJ1-6; D is uncertain. V shed 6 bases and J shed 8 bases, with 8 bases lying between them. This CDR3 has 12 amino acids. Germline CDR1 is MNHEY and CDR2 is SMNVEV (reference sequence). The CDR3 region has the DNA TGTGCCAGCAGCTATCGGGATTCACCCCTCCACTTT. This sequence encodes CASSYRDSPLHF.

The chain recombines TRBV9 with TRBJ1-1; D remains unclear. The CDR3 runs to 15 residues. V lost 3 bases, J lost 3 bases, and 15 bases lay in between. Per the germline V gene, CDR1 is SGDLS and CDR2 is YYNGEE. The CDR3 nucleotides read TGTGCCAGCAGCGCAAAAACCAACGAAGACACTGAAGCTTTCTTT. Protein: CASSAKTNEDTEAFF.

CDR3 sequence: CASSLEPGSGYEQYF. In nucleotides, the CDR3 is TGTGCCAGCAGCTTAGAGCCCGGCTCGGGATACGAGCAGTACTTC. V and J are TRBV7-6 and TRBJ2-7, with D possibly TRBD2 on 5 matching bases. Germline CDR1 SGHVS, CDR2 FNYEAQ. The CDR3 runs to 15 residues. V was trimmed by 1 base and J by 4 bases, leaving 14 bases between them.

The rearrangement links TRBV28 to TRBJ2-7; D is possibly TRBD2 (5 bases). Deletions cut 3 bases from V and 7 bases from J, with 13 bases between. This CDR3 is 13 amino acids long. Germline V gene lookup returns CDR1 MDHEN and CDR2 SYDVKM. Here the CDR3 DNA reads TGTGCCAGCAGTTTCGACTACCTTGGGGAGCAGTACTTC. The encoded protein is CASSFDYLGEQYF.

The chain uses TRBV18 and TRBJ2-3; 13 bases map to TRBD2. Per the germline V gene, CDR1 is KGHSH and CDR2 is LQKENI. Unmatched junction bases numbered 9, after V lost 7 bases and J lost 11 bases. The length of the CDR3 is 14 residues. The CDR3 DNA reads TGTGCCAGCTGTGAAACTAGCGGGGGGGCCGGGCAGTATTTT. Protein: CASCETSGGAGQYF.

The chain combines TRBV10-3 with TRBJ2-1; TRBD2 matches at 15 bases. V was clipped by 2 bases and J by 6 bases; unmatched bases: 5. CDR3 length equals 17 residues. From germline, CDR1 is ENHRY and CDR2 SYGVKD. CDR3 amino acids: CAISEQGLAGGFNEQFF. In DNA, the CDR3 is TGTGCCATCAGTGAGCAGGGACTAGCGGGAGGATTCAATGAGCAGTTCTTC.

DNA of the CDR3: TGCGCCAGCAGCTTGGCCGCCGGGGCAAGCACCGGGGAGCTGTTTTTT. As protein: CASSLAAGASTGELFF. V is TRBV5-1 and J is TRBJ2-2, with D perhaps assigned TRBD1 or TRBD2 (5 bases each). Trimming stripped 0 bases from V and 4 bases from J, with 13 bases between. Per germline, CDR1 SGHRS and CDR2 YFSETQ. The CDR3 runs 16 residues. Based on the CDR3 plus reference TRBV5-1 and TRBJ2-2, the full variable domain is KAGVTQTPRYLIKTRGQQVTLSCSPISGHRSVSWYQQTPGQGLQFLFEYFSETQRNKGNFPGRFSGRQFSNSRSEMNVSTLELGDSALYLCASSLAAGASTGELFFGEGSRLTVL.

The chain is built from TRBV28 and TRBJ2-7; D is ambiguous. Trimming stripped 5 bases from V and 7 bases from J, with 9 bases between. The germline V gene encodes CDR1 MDHEN and CDR2 SYDVKM. This CDR3 spans 11 amino acids. The CDR3 DNA reads TGTGCCAGCAGTCCCGCAGGAGAGCAGTACTTC. This codes for CASSPAGEQYF.

The chain employs TRBV2 and TRBJ2-5, with TRBD1 matching 10 bases. CDR1 and CDR2 (germline): SNHLY, FYNNEI. The CDR3 is 19 amino acids. V was clipped by 3 bases and J by 5 bases; unmatched bases: 18. The CDR3 DNA reads TGTGCCAGCAGTGATGGCCTGGGACAGGGGACCACCCTGCGGGAGACCCAGTACTTC. Protein product: CASSDGLGQGTTLRETQYF. The full variable domain, rest sourced from reference TRBV2 and TRBJ2-5, is EPEVTQTPSHQVTQMGQEVILRCVPISNHLYFYWYRQILGQKVEFLVSFYNNEISEKSEIFDDQFSVERPDGSNFTLKIRSTKLEDSAMYFCASSDGLGQGTTLRETQYFGPGTRLLVL.

V usage is TRBV7-3 and J usage is TRBJ2-7; possible D gene TRBD1, 6 bases. The germline V gene has CDR1 SGHTA and CDR2 FQGTGA. This CDR3 is built from 13 residues. Trimming took off 1 base at V and 6 bases at J, with 10 bases between the two ends. The DNA for the CDR3 is TGTGCCAGCAGCTTAAGACAGGTCAGCGAGCAGTACTTC. Translated, it gives CASSLRQVSEQYF. The entire variable domain, with the rest obtained from reference TRBV7-3 and TRBJ2-7, is as follows: GAGVSQTPSNKVTEKGKYVELRCDPISGHTALYWYRQSLGQGPEFLIYFQGTGAADDSGLPNDRFFAVRPEGSVSTLKIQRTERGDSAVYLCASSLRQVSEQYFGPGTRLTVT.

J is TRBJ1-4 and V is TRBV19, with D hard to call. V lost 9 bases and J lost 0, with 17 bases in between. CDR3 length: 16 amino acids. The germline gives CDR1 LNHDA, CDR2 SQIVND (reference sequence). CDR3 region: CARPWAGRATNEKLFF. CDR3 nucleotides: TGTGCCAGACCTTGGGCCGGGCGGGCAACTAATGAAAAACTGTTTTTT.

The chain combines TRBV19 with TRBJ1-1, with D uncertain. CDR1 LNHDA and CDR2 SQIVND come from the germline V gene (reference sequence). This CDR3 region has 13 residues. Between the trimmed V and J ends, which lost 2 bases and 7 bases, there was a span of 11 bases. The CDR3 DNA sequence: TGTGCCAGTAGTATATTCCCCCGAGTTGAAGCTTTCTTT. Residues: CASSIFPRVEAFF.

The chain combines TRBV7-3 with TRBJ1-6; 10 bases align to TRBD1. This CDR3 has 15 residues. The V gene end was trimmed by 5 bases and the J gene end by 9 bases; junction bases not matched to a gene: 7. From germline, CDR1 is SGHTA and CDR2 FQGTGA. The CDR3 sequence: CASSRGTGASSPLHF. The CDR3 DNA sequence: TGTGCCAGCAGCCGGGGGACAGGGGCCTCTTCACCCCTCCACTTT.

This chain uses TRBV28 with TRBJ2-7; possibly TRBD2 for D (7 bases). There are 15 residues in the CDR3. Looked up from germline, CDR1 is MDHEN and CDR2 is SYDVKM. Trimming pared 8 bases from V and 1 base from J, leaving 18 bases between. The CDR3 sequence: CASVRGGLDSYEQYF. CDR3 in DNA: TGTGCCAGCGTTAGGGGGGGGCTCGATTCCTACGAGCAGTACTTC.

This chain connects TRBV5-1 to TRBJ2-2, with D perhaps matching TRBD1 (6 bases). V lost 5 bases, J lost 4 bases, and 15 bases lay in between. The CDR3 runs to 15 residues. From germline, CDR1 is SGHRS and CDR2 YFSETQ. The CDR3 DNA is TGCGCCAGCAGGGGGGCAGTAGGAGGCACCGGGGAGCTGTTTTTT. This gives the protein CASRGAVGGTGELFF.

The CDR3 DNA reads TGCGCCAGCAGTCTCTGGGCAGCCCCTTACGAGCAGTACTTC. Protein product: CASSLWAAPYEQYF. V usage is TRBV10-1 and J usage is TRBJ2-7; D not resolved. The CDR3 totals 14 residues. The V gene lost 5 bases and the J gene lost 4 bases, with 15 bases spanning the gap. Germline CDR1 WNHNN, CDR2 SYGVQD (reference sequence).

The chain is built from TRBV5-4 and TRBJ1-1; no clear D gene. The CDR3 has 14 residues. Trimming took off 4 bases at V and 4 bases at J, with 14 bases between the two ends. Germline CDR1 and CDR2: SGHNT and YYREEE (reference sequence). The CDR3 here is CASSLDVVGTEAFF. Here the CDR3 DNA reads TGTGCCAGCAGCCTCGACGTTGTTGGCACTGAAGCTTTCTTT.